This record concerns one T cell receptor beta chain sequence. This sample stems from a study of OX40 agonist ivuxolimab in advanced cancers. Background on the study: Patients undergoing dose escalation presented with hepatocellular carcinoma, melanoma, renal cell or head and neck cancer.

Trimming shortened V by 4 bases and J by 5 bases, and 10 bases separated the two germline ends. Germline V gives CDR1 SGHTA, CDR2 FQGNSA. This CDR3 is built from 13 residues. Sequenced by immunoSEQ multiplex PCR; TCRdb stores in-frame clones only, minus some. The sample shows approximately 54,000 clones, 80% to 95% of them seen only once. The sample in question was CD4+ or CD8+ T cells sorted from blood, obtained in a trial of the OX40 agonist ivuxolimab. The genes are TRBV7-2 and TRBJ2-3, with D perhaps given as TRBD1 or TRBD2 (5 bases each). The source is an adult with an advanced solid tumor such as melanoma, head and neck, liver or kidney cancer. CDR3 region: CASSSGAEDTQYF. Written as DNA, the CDR3 is TGTGCCAGCAGCTCCGGGGCAGAAGATACGCAGTATTTT.